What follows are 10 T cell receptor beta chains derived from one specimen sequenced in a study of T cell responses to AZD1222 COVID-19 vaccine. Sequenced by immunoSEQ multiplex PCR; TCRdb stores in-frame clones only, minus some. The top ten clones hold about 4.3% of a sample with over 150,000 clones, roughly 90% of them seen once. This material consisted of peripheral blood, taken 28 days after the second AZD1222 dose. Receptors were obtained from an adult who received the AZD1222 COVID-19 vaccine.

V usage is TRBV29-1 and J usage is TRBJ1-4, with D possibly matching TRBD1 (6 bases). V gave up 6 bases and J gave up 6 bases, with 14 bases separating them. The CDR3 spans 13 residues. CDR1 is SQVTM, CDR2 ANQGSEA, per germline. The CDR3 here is CSVGGGIDEKLFF. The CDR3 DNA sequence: TGCAGCGTGGGAGGGGGTATAGATGAAAAACTGTTTTTT.

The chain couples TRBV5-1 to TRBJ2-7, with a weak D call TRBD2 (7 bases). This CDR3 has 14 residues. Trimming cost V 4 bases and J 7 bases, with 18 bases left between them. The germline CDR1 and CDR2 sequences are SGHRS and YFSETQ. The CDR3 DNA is TGCGCCAGCAGCAGCGGGGACACCCGGGAGGAGCAGTACTTC. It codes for CASSSGDTREEQYF.

This CDR3 is CAISDRGKNTEAFF. The CDR3 DNA reads as TGTGCCATCAGTGACAGGGGAAAGAACACTGAAGCTTTCTTT. V usage is TRBV10-3 and J usage is TRBJ1-1; possible D gene TRBD1, 6 bases. Germline CDR1 ENHRY, CDR2 SYGVKD. CDR3 length: 14 residues. The ends were cut back, 3 bases at V and 1 base at J, with 9 bases in the middle.

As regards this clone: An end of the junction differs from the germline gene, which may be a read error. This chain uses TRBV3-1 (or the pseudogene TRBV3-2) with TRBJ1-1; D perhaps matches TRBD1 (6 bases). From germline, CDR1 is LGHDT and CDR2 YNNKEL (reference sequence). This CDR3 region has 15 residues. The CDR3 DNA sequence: TGTGCCAGCCGCCACCTTCCTGGGGGCCTGGCTGAAGCTTTCTTT. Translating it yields CASRHLPGGLAEAFF.

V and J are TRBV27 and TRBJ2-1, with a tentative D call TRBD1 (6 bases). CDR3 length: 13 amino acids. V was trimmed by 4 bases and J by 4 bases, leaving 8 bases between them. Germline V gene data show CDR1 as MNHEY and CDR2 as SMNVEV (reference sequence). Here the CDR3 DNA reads TGTGCCAGCAGTTCCGGACAGTACAATGAGCAGTTCTTC. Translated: CASSSGQYNEQFF.

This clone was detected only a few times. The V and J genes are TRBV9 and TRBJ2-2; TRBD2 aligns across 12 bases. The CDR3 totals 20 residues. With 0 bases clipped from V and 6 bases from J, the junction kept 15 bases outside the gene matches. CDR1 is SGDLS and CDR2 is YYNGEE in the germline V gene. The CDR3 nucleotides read TGTGCCAGCAGCGTAGCCGCTAGCGGGGGGGCCGGTTGGGTAGCCGGGGAGCTGTTTTTT. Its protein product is CASSVAASGGAGWVAGELFF.

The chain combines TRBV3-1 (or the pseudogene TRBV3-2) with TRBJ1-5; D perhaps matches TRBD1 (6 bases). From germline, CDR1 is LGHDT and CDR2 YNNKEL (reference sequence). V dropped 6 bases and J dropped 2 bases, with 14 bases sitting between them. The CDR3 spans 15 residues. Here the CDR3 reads CASSLTGSGNQPQHF. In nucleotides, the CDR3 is TGTGCCAGCAGTTTAACAGGGTCGGGCAATCAGCCCCAGCATTTT.

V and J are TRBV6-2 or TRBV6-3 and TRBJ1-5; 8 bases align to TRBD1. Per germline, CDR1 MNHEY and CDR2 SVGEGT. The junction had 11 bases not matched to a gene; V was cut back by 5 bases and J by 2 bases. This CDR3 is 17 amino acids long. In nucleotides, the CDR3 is TGTGCCAGCAGTAGAGGGGCAGGGGGCCCTGGCAATCAGCCCCAGCATTTT. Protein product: CASSRGAGGPGNQPQHF.

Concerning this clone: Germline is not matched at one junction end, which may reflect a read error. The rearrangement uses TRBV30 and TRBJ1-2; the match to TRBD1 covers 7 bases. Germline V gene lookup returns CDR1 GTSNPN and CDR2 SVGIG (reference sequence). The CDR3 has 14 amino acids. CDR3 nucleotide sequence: TGTGCCTGGGAGATTCGGACAGGAGCCTATGCCTACACCTTC. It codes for CAWEIRTGAYAYTF.

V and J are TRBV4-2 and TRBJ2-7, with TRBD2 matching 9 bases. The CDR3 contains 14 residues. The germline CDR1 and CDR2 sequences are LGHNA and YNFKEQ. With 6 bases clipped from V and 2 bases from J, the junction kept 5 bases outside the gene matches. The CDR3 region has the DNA TGTGCCAGCAGTGAGGGACTAGCCCCCTACGAGCAGTACTTC. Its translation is CASSEGLAPYEQYF.